These T cell receptor beta chains were read from a single sample in a study of blood T cell repertoires in COVID-19. Sequencing was performed with immunoSEQ multiplex PCR; in TCRdb, only in-frame clones are kept and a portion is missing. The sample carries 150,000 to 180,000 clones, approximately 80% recorded once. The sequenced sample consisted of peripheral blood. The origin of the receptors is a woman between 55 and 75 years old with COVID-19, enrolled during active disease. CDR3s leave out the opening cysteine and the closing phenylalanine or tryptophan.

TRBJ1-4 | TRBV4-1 | ASSQSGRGFGTNEKLF
TRBJ1-2 | TRBV12-3/TRBV12-4 | ASSLATGYGYT
TRBJ1-5 | TRBV7-2 | ASSLEIDQPQH
TRBJ2-4 | TRBV6-6 | ASSYARADIQY
TRBJ1-2 | TRBV5-4 | ASSTITGDYGYT
TRBJ2-1 | TRBV19 | ASSMRTGHPSNEQF
TRBJ1-2 | TRBV11-2 | ASSLVSSGGYGYT
TRBJ2-1 | TRBV2 | ASSPVPEGPVSEQF
TRBJ1-1 | TRBV2 | ASEGLQNTEAF
TRBJ1-2 | TRBV5-8 | ASSLAVRFS
TRBJ1-1 | TRBV5-5 | ASSSKTGVYTEAF
TRBJ1-5 | TRBV7-2 | ASSLAWARVDQPQH
TRBJ2-2 | TRBV7-2 | ASSFQPNTGGGTGELF
TRBJ1-2 | TRBV2 | ASNPGTRGLHGYT
TRBJ2-1 | TRBV15 | ATVPLAGDYNEQF
TRBJ1-4 | TRBV19 | ASQDRSEGYEKLF
TRBJ1-1 | TRBV29-1 | SVEKGQSVSEAF
TRBJ1-5 | TRBV6-5 | ASSPSRSQPQH
TRBJ1-2 | TRBV4-1 | ASSQDIVSYGYT
TRBJ2-3 | TRBV24-1 | ATSDFKGSDTQY
TRBJ1-5 | TRBV5-1 | ASSLSTNQPQH
TRBJ2-7 | TRBV2 | ASSEPPGLYEQY
TRBJ1-5 | TRBV9 | ASSGTGGGQPQH
TRBJ2-6 | TRBV19 | ASSIERTGPTGANVLT